This T cell receptor (beta chain) stems from a study of shared clonotypes between healthy human individuals. This clone has just one count. V was cut by 6 bases and J by 0 bases, with 11 bases left in between. The CDR3 sequence is 14 residues long. Looked up from germline, CDR1 is WSHSY and CDR2 is SAAADI. This table comes from immunoSEQ multiplex PCR, and its TCRdb copy is limited to in-frame clones, with some not included. The sample carries over a million clones, approximately 98.5% recorded once. V usage is TRBV10-2 and J usage is TRBJ1-2, with D uncertain. The clonotype originates from a man between 25 and 39 years old in good health. Sequencing was done on a sample of naive CD4+ T cells sorted from blood. Subset in this sample: CD45RA+ positively selected. CDR3 nucleotide sequence: TGCGCCAGCAGCAGAGAGGGAGCTAACTATGGCTACACCTTC. It is translated as CASSREGANYGYTF.